The 5 T cell receptor beta chains below come from one sample, sequenced in a study of control samples from healthy donors and cancer patients. Generated by immunoSEQ multiplex PCR, the TCRdb table keeps only in-frame clones and is missing some. The sample has roughly 88,000 clones, roughly 90% seen once. Sequences were obtained from blood. The receptors derive from a woman aged 25 to 39 in good health.

The chain recombines TRBV19 with TRBJ1-1; D remains unclear. This CDR3 is 13 amino acids long. V was clipped by 2 bases and J by 5 bases, with 9 bases between them. Germline V gene data show CDR1 as LNHDA and CDR2 as SQIVND (reference sequence). The chain's CDR3 is CASSIIGRTEAFF. The CDR3 DNA reads TGTGCCAGTAGTATAATAGGGCGAACTGAAGCTTTCTTT.

The chain recombines TRBV30 with TRBJ1-3; the D is unclear. The CDR3 has 15 residues. Trimming shortened V by 0 bases and J by 0 bases, and 9 bases separated the two germline ends. Germline assignment: CDR1 GTSNPN and CDR2 SVGIG (reference sequence). CDR3 sequence (DNA): TGTGCCTGGAGTGTAGGTCAGGACTCTGGAAACACCATATATTTT. Residues: CAWSVGQDSGNTIYF.

The chain joins TRBV28 to TRBJ1-1; TRBD1 aligns across 7 bases. Germline V gene sequence: CDR1 MDHEN, CDR2 SYDVKM. The junction had 6 bases not matched to a gene; V was cut back by 3 bases and J by 8 bases. The CDR3 sequence is 13 residues long. CDR3 nucleotides: TGTGCCAGCAGTTTTCGACAGGGAACCGAAGCTTTCTTT. It yields the protein CASSFRQGTEAFF.

The rearrangement links TRBV9 to TRBJ1-6; D is uncertain. The length of the CDR3 is 13 residues. V was clipped by 3 bases and J by 0 bases, with 1 base between them. CDR1 is SGDLS and CDR2 is YYNGEE in the germline V gene. The CDR3 sequence is CASSDSYNSPLHF. Here the CDR3 DNA reads TGTGCCAGCAGCGACTCCTATAATTCACCCCTCCACTTT. Full variable domain (missing parts from reference TRBV9 and TRBJ1-6): DSGVTQTPKHLITATGQRVTLRCSPRSGDLSVYWYQQSLDQGLQFLIQYYNGEERAKGNILERFSAQQFPDLHSELNLSSLELGDSALYFCASSDSYNSPLHFGNGTRLTVT.

This chain joins TRBV11-2 and TRBJ2-3; weak D call: TRBD2 (6 bases). The germline V and J ends were trimmed by 5 bases and 3 bases, with 12 bases remaining between them. The germline gives CDR1 SGHAT, CDR2 FQNNGV. CDR3 length: 14 amino acids. The CDR3 sequence is CASSPPGLTDTQYF. CDR3 coding DNA: TGTGCCAGCAGCCCACCGGGACTGACAGATACGCAGTATTTT.